This T cell receptor beta chain was documented in a study of response to subunit inactivated influenza vaccine. Whole-study findings and limits: It was suggested by the authors that few new T cells are recruited by each seasonal influenza vaccination.

This clonotype was seen a handful of times. Antigen: not known. TCRdb used MiXCR to reprocess the RT-PCR reads, holding one entry per CDR3 protein. Among around 540,000 distinct CDR3 sequences, 10% to 15% were seen once, and the ten largest hold about 10%. The sequenced sample was PBMCs from blood, obtained on the day of vaccination. The sequence derives from a man aged 50 or older who received an inactivated influenza vaccine.

CDR3 sequence: CASSLGDRGGEKLFF. In nucleotides, the CDR3 is TGTGCCAGCAGCTTAGGGGACAGGGGCGGTGAAAAACTGTTTTTT. The chain couples TRBV7-9 to TRBJ1-4, with TRBD1 identical over 10 bases. CDR3 length equals 15 residues. Trimming removed 1 base from V and 7 bases from J; junction bases left unmatched: 3. The germline V gene encodes CDR1 SEHNR and CDR2 FQNEAQ (reference sequence). The full variable domain, with the rest looked up from reference TRBV7-9 and TRBJ1-4, is DTGVSQNPRHKITKRGQNVTFRCDPISEHNRLYWYRQTLGQGPEFLTYFQNEAQLEKSRLLSDRFSAERPKGSFSTLEIQRTEQGDSAMYLCASSLGDRGGEKLFFGSGTQLSVL.